This TCR beta chain comes out of a study of CD8+ T cells in alopecia areata. Concerning this clone: Antigen specificity is unknown.

PBMCs yielded sorted CD4+ and CD8+ T cells. Study-wide findings and caveats: Lesional scalp, notably in alopecia totalis/universalis, had clonality above that of normal scalp. Mouse data revealed clearer TCR sharing than patient data did, a gap possibly tied to HLA.

Isolated RNA was reverse transcribed into cDNA used as the sequencing template. Sequencing was performed with immunoSEQ multiplex PCR; in TCRdb, only in-frame clones are kept and a portion is missing. The sample contains about 150,000 clones, 45% to 60% of which appear only once. The V end was cut by 7 bases, the J end by 2 bases, with 14 bases between. The length of the CDR3 is 14 residues. Germline values: CDR1 SGHVS, CDR2 FQNEAQ. V gene TRBV7-8 combines with J gene TRBJ1-1; D may be TRBD1 (5 bases). This sequence was found in a human donor in good health. Sample: CD4+ T cells sorted from blood. The CDR3 region is CASTDRQFNTEAFF. The CDR3 bases are TGTGCCAGCACCGATCGACAGTTCAACACTGAAGCTTTCTTT.